This T cell receptor (beta chain) derives from a study of cytomegalovirus exposure and HLA in healthy donors. 60 Vbeta and 13 Jbeta primers were used in PCR. Generated by immunoSEQ multiplex PCR, the TCRdb table keeps only in-frame clones and is missing some. This sample has some 190,000 clones, with 65% to 85% found just once. Germline V CDR1 and CDR2: SGHTA, FQGTGA. J gave up 4 bases and V 2 bases, and 5 bases lay outside the gene matches. The CDR3 runs to 15 residues. This receptor was identified in a woman between 18 and 29 years old in good health and CMV-seronegative. The rearrangement uses TRBV7-3 and TRBJ2-1; TRBD1 matches at 7 bases. The sequencing input was PBMCs. The CDR3 reads CASSLSRDSYNEQFF. Written as DNA, the CDR3 is TGTGCCAGCAGCTTATCAAGGGACAGTTACAATGAGCAGTTCTTC.